This TCR beta chain was retrieved from a study of cytomegalovirus exposure and HLA in healthy donors (dated by TCRdb to 2016 to 2017). For the wider study: An earlier analysis of some 620 of the donors reported around 280 Gb of sequence data and 117 million unique TCR beta sequences obtained from some 200 million T cells. An early release covering just under 650 HLA-typed donors comprised approximately 300 gigabases of sequencing data and some 79 million unique TCR sequences. Of the roughly 390 genotyped donors, roughly 76% were placed in the genetic ancestry cluster associated with self-reported Caucasian donors. The study aimed to test whether signatures of past pathogen exposure could be identified by cataloging public T cell receptors. The study used immunosequencing to profile the T cell repertoires of several hundred subjects and linked those repertoires to cytomegalovirus serostatus. A separate validation cohort of about 110 different subjects was used in addition to the 666-subject first cohort. High-throughput TCR immunosequencing, statistical association of individual TCRs with disease status, and machine learning were combined to predict cytomegalovirus infection status. To study patterns of TCR occurrence, a later analysis re-analyzed previously published TCR beta repertoires from several hundred donors and added high-resolution HLA genotyping. Rather than using new phenotypic data, the later analysis identified candidate immune exposures from TCR beta sequences and from how often those sequences occurred across donors. An earlier analysis of 587 of the donors applied high-throughput TCR beta sequencing to assess whether each TCR beta V gene segment acted as functional or pseudogenic. Donor age, sex, ethnicity and CMV serostatus were compiled together with the repertoire data. In a later genetic analysis, genome-wide SNP genotypes for about 65% of the 666 donors were used, and that subset was treated as a discovery cohort. All discovery cohort repertoires had been generated using a single sequencing platform. Both class I and class II loci were covered by HLA typing, at four-digit resolution. Typing coverage varied by locus: about 620-640 donors for A, B, C, DRB1 and DQB1; roughly 520 for DQA1; nearly 610 for DPA1; roughly 450 for DPB1. A handful of DR-DQ haplotypes were treated as single units for association and clustering because of strong linkage in the cohort. Across 300 to 500 genotyped donors of the cohort, an average of roughly 250,000 unique TCR beta nucleotide sequences per donor were sequenced, and roughly 18% of those sequences were non-productive.

The CDR3 sequence holds 16 residues, the cysteine and phenylalanine included. Just the 48-base CDR3 DNA is kept, in frame starting at base 1. Results and caveats for the whole study, not just this receptor: A later genetic analysis associated a missense DCLRE1C variant with V-gene and J-gene trimming of TCR beta chains, and an independent cohort replicated the association. The cohort was sequenced for TCR beta chains only, and without alpha or paired-chain data the features that could be detected were limited. Most TCR sequences were observed very rarely across donors, whereas some public TCRs were present in many individuals. CMV serostatus was the only immune exposure information available for the cohort. A cluster of highly shared sequence variants was judged likely to represent a technical artifact of the sequencing pipeline. The presence/absence analyses assumed that sequencing depth was roughly uniform across donors, and that assumption may not be true. In a later genetic analysis, fewer N-insertions in productive TCRs were reported among donors in an Asian-associated ancestry cluster than the roughly 670-donor mean. Compared with equally common non-associated chains, HLA-associated TCR beta chains in a later analysis were more clonally expanded and had lower generation probabilities. According to a later analysis, TCR association rates differed among HLA loci, with DRB1 alleles showing the most associated TCRs and HLA-C alleles showing the fewest. A further reported finding was that TCR beta sequences accurately predicted the HLA-A and HLA-B alleles for most subjects in the first cohort. In a later analysis, most CMV-associated TCR beta chains were found to appear HLA-restricted, with HLA associations seemingly driven largely by CMV exposure. Because counts were too low, under 20 rarely observed V segments, including chromosome 9 orphons, were left out of the earlier analysis of a few hundred of the donors. A few of the identified cytomegalovirus-associated TCR beta chains were confirmed in vitro to be specific for cytomegalovirus antigens. Because HLA typing was missing for some donors at each locus, association tests included only the typed subset. Correlated functional status among segregating V segments might reflect linkage disequilibrium, but an unknown experimental factor could not be ruled out. An earlier analysis of approximately 590 of the donors showed that most TCR beta V segments appeared in productive rearrangements either about 90% or about 30% of the time, which broadly matched IMGT annotations. Several of the top co-occurrence clusters appeared to be linked to parvovirus B19, influenza, CMV and Epstein-Barr virus, according to a later analysis. In both the original and validation cohorts, the classifier was reported to diagnose cytomegalovirus status with high specificity and sensitivity. Specific HLA alleles were associated with 15,000 to 20,000 TCR beta sequences at a false discovery rate of 0.05 in a later analysis. The 87-base-pair reads could not distinguish some IMGT-functional V segments, including TRBV6-2 and TRBV6-3, so those segments were excluded. The authors suggested that the approach could potentially be generalized to other disease states and immunological phenotypes. Strong co-occurrence of HLA alleles, especially DR and DQ, made assigning TCR associations to individual alleles difficult. In the study, about 150 TCR beta chains were listed as associated with cytomegalovirus.

As to this clone: Its antigen remains unidentified. Qualities for individual bases were not recorded, and no much larger clone is one base off.

The method behind the library was the immunoSEQ multiplex PCR assay. For the multiplex PCR, a mixture combining 60 forward primers for TCR Vbeta segments and 13 reverse primers for TCR Jbeta segments was used. Amplification of the CDR3 region of rearranged TCR beta genes was performed with a multiplex PCR assay on genomic DNA. The amplified TCR beta libraries were sequenced on the Illumina HiSeq System as 87-base-pair reads. The original pipeline was this. A later analysis tallied around 82 million unique TCR beta chains across the 640 or so repertoires, and about 12 million of those chains were shared by two or more donors. Raw reads were error-corrected and collapsed into unique sequences by a nearest-neighbor algorithm in which closely related sequences were merged to remove PCR and sequencing errors. Alignment of CDR3 sequences to IMGT reference sequences was used to assign V, D and J gene segments. For a sequence to be retained, a match of at least six nucleotides to both a V gene segment and a J gene segment was required. A rearrangement was called productive if the CDR3 had no stop codons and remained in frame with V and J, and every other rearrangement was called non-productive. Following IMGT convention, CDR3 was defined as the stretch from the second conserved V-encoded cysteine to the conserved J-encoded phenylalanine. Sequences without an unambiguous match to a single V gene segment were excluded from the earlier analysis of about 600 of the donors. In an earlier analysis of 587 of the donors, a V segment was called functional when productive rearrangements were above 56.7%, and segregating when the standard deviation between donors exceeded 5%. To diagnose cytomegalovirus status from the catalog of TCR beta chain sequences, a statistical classification framework was built. A later analysis assigned V and J genes by comparing TCR nucleotide sequences with IMGT/GENE-DB human TR gene sequences. Using the TCRdist pipeline, a later analysis assigned CDR3 sequences along with most-parsimonious VDJ recombination scenarios. A later analysis defined each TCR beta chain by its CDR3 amino acid sequence plus V-gene family, and excluded reads lacking a unique V-gene family. To address suspected cross-contamination and a sequencing artifact, a later analysis removed approximately 590 highly shared, low-generation-probability nucleotide sequences. In a later analysis, a clonal expansion index was calculated for each public chain from normalized within-repertoire ranks of inferred template counts. A later analysis computed generation probabilities with a VDJ recombination model fitted to out-of-frame rearrangements, and checked the results against IGoR. In a later analysis, TCR-TCR, TCR-HLA and TCR-CMV co-occurrence was scored with hypergeometric tests, and a repertoire-size bias correction was applied to TCR pairs. False discovery rates were estimated in a later analysis by permuting HLA or CMV assignments 20 times. A later analysis grouped co-occurring TCRs with DBSCAN, adding TCRdist sequence similarity when clustering within HLA-allele-positive subsets. Repertoires with fewer than 30,000 or more than 120,000 public chains, plus five repertoires with anomalous nucleotide sharing, were excluded from co-occurrence clustering. TCRdb obtained this table from immuneACCESS and retained in-frame rearrangements with V and J assigned. These tables miss some clones; where compared with another copy, unresolved V genes account for less than half of the shortfall, and the remainder is unexplained. V and J calls and clone size come straight from that table; D and trimming were deduced from the DNA. This sample comprises roughly 180,000 clones, 75% to 85% of them detected only once. The ten biggest clones cover around 2% of the sample.

The cohort consisted of approximately 690 healthy bone marrow donors. At the time of sampling, all cohort members were nominally healthy, though unrecorded immune exposures were likely present. The donor tested CMV seropositive, placing the donor among the 290 or so seropositive members of the cohort. Each donor provided a peripheral blood sample, and peripheral blood mononuclear cells were used for TCR beta sequencing. The Qiagen DNeasy Blood Extraction Kit was used to extract genomic DNA from the blood cell samples. The chain joins TRBV21-1 to TRBJ1-5; TRBD1 was called by the table and not checked on the DNA. TRBV21-1 is tagged as a pseudogene. Sequenced: PBMCs. The clonotype originates from a woman between 18 and 30 years old in good health and CMV-seropositive. The DNA sequence is given as TGTGCCAGCAGCGTCCCCCCGACAGGGGACAATCAGCCCCAGCATTTT. Translated, it reads CASSVPPTGDNQPQHF.